This T cell receptor (gamma chain) stems from a study of gammadelta T cells in human blood. Study-wide results and caveats: Microbial exposure appeared to drive polyclonal γδ T cell expansion after birth.

In its sample, this clone ranks as large. Its antigen is not known. TCRdb repeated clone calling on the RT-PCR reads with CATT. The sample lists 320 or so gamma-chain clones, 2.5% occurring once. The CDR3 has 13 amino acids. Germline-derived CDR1 and CDR2 are EGSNGY and YDSYNSKV. Unmatched junction bases numbered 5, after V lost 6 bases and J lost 0 bases. The chain combines TRGV2 with TRGJ1 or TRGJ2. The clonotype was recovered from a human donor. The specimen was non-Vgamma9Vdelta2 gamma-delta T cells from adult blood. Here the CDR3 DNA reads TGTGCCACCTGGACAGAGAATTATTATAAGAAACTCTTT. This translates into CATWTENYYKKLF.